This T cell receptor beta chain was recorded in a study of PD-1 blockade in classical Hodgkin lymphoma. TCRdb's table, derived via immunoSEQ multiplex PCR, lists solely in-frame clones and lacks some. Of tens of thousands of clones in the sample, more than 80% were seen once. Concerning this clone itself: Its antigen is currently unknown.

Whole-study results and caveats: The drivers behind the repertoire differences, possibly disease activity or prior therapy, remain undefined.

Brentuximab vedotin exposure varied among the patients, all of whom had relapsed after autologous stem cell transplantation. The source was peripheral blood mononuclear cells (PBMCs), collected before the second cycle of nivolumab. The origin of this receptor is a human donor with classical Hodgkin lymphoma.

CDR3 sequence reads: CASSVDGRGGRTDTQYF. The CDR3 nucleotides are TGTGCCAGCAGCGTAGATGGTCGGGGGGGCAGGACAGATACGCAGTATTTT. The V gene is TRBV9, the J gene TRBJ2-3, with 8 bases matching TRBD2. The CDR3 is 17 amino acids. Germline CDR1 reads SGDLS; CDR2 reads YYNGEE. With V trimmed by 0 bases and J by 3 bases, 9 bases remained unmatched.